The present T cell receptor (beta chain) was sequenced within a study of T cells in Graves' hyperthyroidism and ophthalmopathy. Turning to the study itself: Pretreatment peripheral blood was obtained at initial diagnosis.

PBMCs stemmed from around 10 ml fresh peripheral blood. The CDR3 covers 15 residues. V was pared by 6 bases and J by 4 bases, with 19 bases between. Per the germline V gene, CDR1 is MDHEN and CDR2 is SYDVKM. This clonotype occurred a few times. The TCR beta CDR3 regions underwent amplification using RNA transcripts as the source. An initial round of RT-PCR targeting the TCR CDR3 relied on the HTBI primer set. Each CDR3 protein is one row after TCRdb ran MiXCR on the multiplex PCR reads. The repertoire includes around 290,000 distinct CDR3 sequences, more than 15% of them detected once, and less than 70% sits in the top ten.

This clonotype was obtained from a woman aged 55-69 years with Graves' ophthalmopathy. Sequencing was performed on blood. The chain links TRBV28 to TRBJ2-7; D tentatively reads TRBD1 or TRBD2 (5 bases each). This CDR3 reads CASSHLIRDLYEQYF. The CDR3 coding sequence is TGTGCCAGCAGCCACCTTATCCGGGACCTTTACGAGCAGTACTTC.